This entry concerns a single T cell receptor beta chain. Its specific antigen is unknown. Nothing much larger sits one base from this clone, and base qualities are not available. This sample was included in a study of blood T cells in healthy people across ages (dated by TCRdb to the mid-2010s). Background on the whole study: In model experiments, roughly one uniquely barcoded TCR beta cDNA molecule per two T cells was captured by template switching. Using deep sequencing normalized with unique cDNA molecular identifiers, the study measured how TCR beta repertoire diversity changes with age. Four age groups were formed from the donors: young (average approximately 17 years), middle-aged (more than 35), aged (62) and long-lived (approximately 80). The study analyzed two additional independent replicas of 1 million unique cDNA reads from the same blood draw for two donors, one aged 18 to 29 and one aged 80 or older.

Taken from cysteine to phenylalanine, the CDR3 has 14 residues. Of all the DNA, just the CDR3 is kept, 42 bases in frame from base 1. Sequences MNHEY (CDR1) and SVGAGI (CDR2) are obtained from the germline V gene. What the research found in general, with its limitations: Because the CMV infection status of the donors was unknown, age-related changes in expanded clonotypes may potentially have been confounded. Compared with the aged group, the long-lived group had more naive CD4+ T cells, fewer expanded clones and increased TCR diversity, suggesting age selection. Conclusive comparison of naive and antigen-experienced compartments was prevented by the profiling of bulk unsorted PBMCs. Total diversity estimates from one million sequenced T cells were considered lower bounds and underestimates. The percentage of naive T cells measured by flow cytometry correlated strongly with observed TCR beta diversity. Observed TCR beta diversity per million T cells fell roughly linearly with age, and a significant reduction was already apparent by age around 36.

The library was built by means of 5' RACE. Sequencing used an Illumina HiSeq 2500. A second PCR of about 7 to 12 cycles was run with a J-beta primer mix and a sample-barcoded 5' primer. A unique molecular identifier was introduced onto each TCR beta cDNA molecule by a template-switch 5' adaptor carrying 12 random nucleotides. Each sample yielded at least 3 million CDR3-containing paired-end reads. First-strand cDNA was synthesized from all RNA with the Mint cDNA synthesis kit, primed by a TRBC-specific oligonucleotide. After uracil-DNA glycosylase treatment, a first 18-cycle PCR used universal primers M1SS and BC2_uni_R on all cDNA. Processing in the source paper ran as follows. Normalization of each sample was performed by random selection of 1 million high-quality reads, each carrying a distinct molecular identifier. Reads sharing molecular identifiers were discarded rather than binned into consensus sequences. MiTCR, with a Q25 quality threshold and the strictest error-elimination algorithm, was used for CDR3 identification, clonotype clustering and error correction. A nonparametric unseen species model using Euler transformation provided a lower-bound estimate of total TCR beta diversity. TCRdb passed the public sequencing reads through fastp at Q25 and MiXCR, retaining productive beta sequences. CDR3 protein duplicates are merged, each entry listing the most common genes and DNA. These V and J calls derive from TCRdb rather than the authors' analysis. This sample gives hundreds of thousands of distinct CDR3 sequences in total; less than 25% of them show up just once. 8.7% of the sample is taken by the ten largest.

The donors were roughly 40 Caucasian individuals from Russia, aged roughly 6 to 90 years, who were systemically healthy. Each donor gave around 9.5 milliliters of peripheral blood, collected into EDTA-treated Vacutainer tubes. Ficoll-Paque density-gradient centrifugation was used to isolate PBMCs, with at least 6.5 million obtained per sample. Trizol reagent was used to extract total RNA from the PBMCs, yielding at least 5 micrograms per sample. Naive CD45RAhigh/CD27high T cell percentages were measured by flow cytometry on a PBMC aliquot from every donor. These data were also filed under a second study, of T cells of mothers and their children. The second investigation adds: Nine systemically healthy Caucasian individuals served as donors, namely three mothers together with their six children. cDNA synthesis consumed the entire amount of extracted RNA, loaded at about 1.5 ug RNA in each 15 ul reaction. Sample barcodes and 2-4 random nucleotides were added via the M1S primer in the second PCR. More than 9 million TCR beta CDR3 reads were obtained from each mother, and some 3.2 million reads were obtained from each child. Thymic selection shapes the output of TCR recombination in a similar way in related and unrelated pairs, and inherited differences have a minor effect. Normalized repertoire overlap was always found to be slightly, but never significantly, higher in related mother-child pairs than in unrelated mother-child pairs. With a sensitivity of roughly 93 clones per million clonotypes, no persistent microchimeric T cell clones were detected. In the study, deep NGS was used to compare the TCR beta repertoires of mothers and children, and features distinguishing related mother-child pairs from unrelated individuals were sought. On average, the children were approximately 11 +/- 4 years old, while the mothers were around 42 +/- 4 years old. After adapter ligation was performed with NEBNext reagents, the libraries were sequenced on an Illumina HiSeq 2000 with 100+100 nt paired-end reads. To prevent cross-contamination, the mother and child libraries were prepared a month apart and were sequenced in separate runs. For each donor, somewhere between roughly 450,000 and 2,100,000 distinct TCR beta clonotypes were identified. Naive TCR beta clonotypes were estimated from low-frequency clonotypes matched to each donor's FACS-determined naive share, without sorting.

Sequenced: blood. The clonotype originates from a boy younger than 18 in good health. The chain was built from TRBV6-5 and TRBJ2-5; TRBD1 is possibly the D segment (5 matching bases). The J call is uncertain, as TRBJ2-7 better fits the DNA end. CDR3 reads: CASSYSDKTYEQYF. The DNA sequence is TGTGCCAGCAGTTACTCGGACAAAACCTACGAGCAGTACTTC.